One sample yielded the 8 T cell receptor beta chains listed below, sequenced in a study of OX40 agonist ivuxolimab in advanced cancers. Libraries were prepared by immunoSEQ multiplex PCR; TCRdb keeps only in-frame clonotypes and omits some of them. The data show about 78,000 clones, around 86% seen once. The material sequenced was CD4+ or CD8+ T cells sorted from blood, taken in a trial of the OX40 agonist ivuxolimab. The receptors shown here come from an adult with an advanced solid tumor such as melanoma, head and neck, liver or kidney cancer.

CDR3 protein: CASSRGQGSSYEQYF. CDR3 DNA sequence: TGTGCCAGCAGCCGCGGACAGGGTAGCTCCTACGAGCAGTACTTC. The gene calls are TRBV9 and TRBJ2-7; 8 bases line up with TRBD1. V dropped 4 bases and J dropped 0; count of bases not matched to a gene: 6. The CDR3 has 15 amino acids. Germline assignment: CDR1 SGDLS and CDR2 YYNGEE.

This rearrangement joins TRBV7-6 to TRBJ2-7; 8 bases fit TRBD1. The CDR3 totals 13 residues. The germline CDR1 and CDR2 sequences are SGHVS and FNYEAQ. V trimming: 5 bases; J trimming: 7 bases; junction bases outside the gene matches: 7. CDR3 nucleotide sequence: TGTGCCAGCAGCCCCCTGACAGGGGAAGAGCAGTACTTC. This codes for CASSPLTGEEQYF.

The chain is built from TRBV6-1 and TRBJ2-1, with D unresolved. Trimming pared 6 bases from V and 9 bases from J, leaving 9 bases between. CDR1 is MNHNS, CDR2 SASEGT, per germline. The CDR3 is 11 amino acids. This CDR3 reads CASSTTREQFF. Written as DNA, the CDR3 is TGTGCCAGCAGCACGACCCGTGAGCAGTTCTTC.

The CDR3 reads CASSTGNYNEQFF. CDR3 DNA sequence: TGTGCCAGCAGCACCGGAAACTACAATGAGCAGTTCTTC. The gene calls are TRBV7-8 and TRBJ2-1; D gene ambiguous. Trimming removed 5 bases from V and 3 bases from J, with 8 bases in between. CDR1 and CDR2 from the germline V gene are SGHVS and FQNEAQ. This CDR3 has 13 amino acids.

The CDR3 DNA reads as TGTGCCACCAGCATACCGGGGCCGAACACTGAAGCTTTCTTT. This gives the protein CATSIPGPNTEAFF. The chain is built from TRBV15 and TRBJ1-1, with D tentatively TRBD1 (5 bases). The CDR3 extends over 14 amino acids. Germline values: CDR1 LNHNV, CDR2 YYDKDF (reference sequence). Trimming left V 4 bases short and J 1 base short, with 10 bases between.

This clone appeared once. V and J are TRBV5-4 and TRBJ1-3; D perhaps matches TRBD1 (6 bases). Germline CDR1 is SGHNT and CDR2 is YYREEE (reference sequence). The CDR3 loop spans 15 amino acids. The ends were cut back, 4 bases at V and 0 bases at J, with 11 bases in the middle. DNA for the CDR3: TGTGCCAGCAGCGAGGGGGGGCACTCTGGAAACACCATATATTTT. Protein: CASSEGGHSGNTIYF. The whole variable domain, filled in from reference TRBV5-4 and TRBJ1-3, reads ETGVTQSPTHLIKTRGQQVTLRCSSQSGHNTVSWYQQALGQGPQFIFQYYREEENGRGNFPPRFSGLQFPNYSSELNVNALELDDSALYLCASSEGGHSGNTIYFGEGSWLTVV.

The chain recombines TRBV18 with TRBJ1-1; TRBD1 matches 8 bases. From germline, CDR1 is KGHSH and CDR2 LQKENI. The CDR3 contains 15 residues. The V and J ends lost 3 bases and 5 bases, in that order; junction bases with no gene match: 8. This CDR3 reads CASSPGQGGWTEAFF. CDR3 coding DNA: TGTGCCAGCTCACCTGGACAGGGAGGGTGGACTGAAGCTTTCTTT. The full variable domain, with the rest looked up from reference TRBV18 and TRBJ1-1, is NAGVMQNPRHLVRRRGQEARLRCSPMKGHSHVYWYRQLPEEGLKFMVYLQKENIIDESGMPKERFSAEFPKEGPSILRIQQVVRGDSAAYFCASSPGQGGWTEAFFGQGTRLTVV.

The chain has TRBV9 and TRBJ2-1; TRBD2 agrees at 10 bases. V lost 0 bases to trimming and J lost 7 bases; unmatched junction nucleotides: 13. CDR1 and CDR2 from the germline V gene are SGDLS and YYNGEE. The CDR3 is 18 residues long. CDR3 sequence (DNA): TGTGCCAGCAGCGTAGCCGGCAGCGGGAGGGCCGGTTCAAATGAGCAGTTCTTC. This codes for CASSVAGSGRAGSNEQFF.